Shown below are 8 T cell receptor beta chains from a single sample sequenced in a study of response to subunit inactivated influenza vaccine. TCRdb ran MiXCR on the RT-PCR reads and lists one entry per CDR3 protein. The sample lists 600,000 to 700,000 distinct CDR3 sequences, approximately 14% seen once, with 7.5% to 8% in the top ten. This specimen consisted of PBMCs from blood, obtained around 14 days before vaccination. The receptors were sampled from a middle-aged man who received an inactivated influenza vaccine.

This sequence joins TRBV10-3 and TRBJ1-1; D perhaps matches TRBD1 (6 bases). The CDR3 spans 13 residues. Trimming stripped 7 bases from V and 0 bases from J, with 9 bases between. Germline CDR1 and CDR2: ENHRY and SYGVKD. This chain's CDR3 is CAIKQGMNTEAFF. In nucleotides, the CDR3 is TGTGCCATCAAGCAGGGGATGAACACTGAAGCTTTCTTT.

This clonotype was found a few times. This chain connects TRBV5-1 to TRBJ1-1; D may be TRBD1 (5 bases). Germline V CDR1 and CDR2: SGHRS, YFSETQ. V lost 5 bases, J lost 2 bases, and 16 bases lay in between. The CDR3 totals 15 residues. In nucleotides, the CDR3 is TGCGCCAGCAGTAAGAACACGGGGGATAACACTGAAGCTTTCTTT. Translated, it gives CASSKNTGDNTEAFF.

The rearrangement links TRBV13 to TRBJ2-7; D is uncertain. The CDR3 spans 17 residues. The V gene's germline CDR1 is PRHDT and CDR2 FYEKMQ (reference sequence). V shed 8 bases and J shed 1 base, with 24 bases lying between them. For the CDR3, the DNA is TGTGCCAGCGAGGATTCTCGACTTGACGCAAATTCCTACGAGCAGTACTTC. It specifies CASEDSRLDANSYEQYF. Looking up the rest from reference TRBV13 and TRBJ2-7 gives the full variable domain: AAGVIQSPRHLIKEKRETATLKCYPIPRHDTVYWYQQGPGQDPQFLISFYEKMQSDKGSIPDRFSAQQFSDYHSELNMSSLELGDSALYFCASEDSRLDANSYEQYFGPGTRLTVT.

This clonotype has a count of ten or more. The chain couples TRBV7-2 to TRBJ1-1; no clear D gene. Trimming removed 4 bases from V and 1 base from J, with 7 bases in between. From germline, CDR1 is SGHTA and CDR2 FQGNSA. The CDR3 contains 13 residues. CDR3 in amino acids: CASSSARNTEAFF. CDR3 coding DNA: TGTGCCAGCAGCTCAGCAAGGAACACTGAAGCTTTCTTT.

The rearrangement uses TRBV12-3 or TRBV12-4 and TRBJ2-1, with 10 positions matching TRBD2. The ends lost 2 bases at V and 7 bases at J; junction bases unmatched: 5. This CDR3 region has 15 residues. The CDR3 sequence is CASSLIAGGSNEQFF. The CDR3 DNA reads TGTGCCAGCAGTTTAATAGCGGGGGGAAGTAATGAGCAGTTCTTC.

The chain joins TRBV19 to TRBJ2-7, with D maybe TRBD2 (6 bases). V was pared by 7 bases and J by 0 bases, with 13 bases between. CDR3 length: 14 amino acids. CDR1 is LNHDA and CDR2 is SQIVND in the germline V gene (reference sequence). The CDR3 sequence: CASKIAALSYEQYF. The CDR3, as DNA: TGTGCCAGTAAAATAGCGGCTCTCTCCTACGAGCAGTACTTC.

This clonotype has only a few counts. V is TRBV29-1 and J is TRBJ2-3; maybe TRBD2 (6 bases). The V gene's germline CDR1 is SQVTM and CDR2 ANQGSEA. Trimming cost V 4 bases and J 1 base, with 9 bases left between them. This CDR3 is built from 13 residues. The CDR3 spells CSVVPGGTDTQYF. The CDR3 region has the DNA TGCAGCGTTGTCCCGGGGGGCACAGATACGCAGTATTTT.

The CDR3 coding sequence is TGTGCCAGCAGTAATATCGGCGGGAGGGCGGACGAGCAGTACTTC. This translates into CASSNIGGRADEQYF. V usage is TRBV27 and J usage is TRBJ2-7; 9 bases fit TRBD2. The germline gives CDR1 MNHEY, CDR2 SMNVEV (reference sequence). Trimming took 5 bases from V and 5 from J; bases not matched to a gene: 10. The CDR3 spans 15 residues.